The present entry profiles one T cell receptor beta chain with its context. V lost 8 bases, J lost 2 bases, and 13 bases lay in between. The V gene's germline CDR1 is LNHDA and CDR2 SQIVND (reference sequence). This CDR3 region has 13 residues. PCR primers comprised 60 Vbeta and 13 Jbeta primers. TCRdb's table, derived via immunoSEQ multiplex PCR, lists solely in-frame clones and lacks some. The table lists 150,000 to 200,000 clones, approximately 85% of them singletons. These data are taken from a study of cytomegalovirus exposure and HLA in healthy donors. The clonotype originates from a woman between 45 and 65 years old in good health and CMV-seronegative. V and J are TRBV19 and TRBJ2-7; possible D gene TRBD1, 6 bases. What was sequenced was PBMCs. The CDR3 reads CASGRDMAYEQYF. The CDR3 bases are TGTGCCAGTGGCCGGGACATGGCCTACGAGCAGTACTTC.